This T cell receptor beta chain was captured by sequencing in a study of monozygotic twins with inflammatory bowel disease. Donors gave about 2.6 ml of blood apiece. On this clonotype itself: What it binds is not known.

After re-calling the 5' RACE reads, TCRdb lists one entry per CDR3 protein, DNA absent. The sample data list more than 95,000 distinct CDR3 sequences. Regarding the study as a whole: Lower sharing of clonotypes with other individuals was seen in IBD patients than in healthy twins. This was most marked in patients showing signs of disease activity. The co-twins with IBD showed lower TCRbeta diversity (inverse Simpson) than their healthy siblings. No difference was seen in repertoire similarity between concordant and discordant twins, possibly from limited power.

The CDR3 covers 17 residues. Germline V gene sequence: CDR1 MNHEY, CDR2 SVGAGI. This TCR was sampled from a human donor with ulcerative colitis or Crohn's disease, or a healthy co-twin of an affected twin (not recorded which). Sequenced material: blood. The rearrangement links TRBV6-5 to TRBJ2-3; TCRdb lists TRBD1, though no DNA is available to test this call. This CDR3 reads CASSYEGTGTSTDTQYF.